This note documents a single T cell receptor (beta chain) sequence. What it recognizes is unknown. The CDR3 has 12 residues. Looked up from germline, CDR1 is MDHEN and CDR2 is SYDVKM. TCR beta cDNA was made from 400 to 500 ng total RNA with a constant-region primer. Library construction for TCR beta comprised three nested multiplex PCR rounds performed with slightly modified ARM-PCR. The two initial PCR rounds, approximately 10 cycles each, used TRBV1-TRBV30 forward and C-beta reverse primers. In TCRdb, the multiplex PCR reads were re-called with MiXCR into one record per CDR3 protein. The sample includes fewer than 250,000 distinct CDR3 sequences, 65% of them seen just once. Extraction also yielded germline DNA, while blood RNA was obtained from unsorted whole blood. The data are from a study of tumor-infiltrating lymphocytes in primary liver carcinoma. Study outcomes and limitations: Samples were bulk unsorted, so CD4+ and CD8+ repertoires were not compared. Among the pair types, tumor region pairs showed more overlap than tumor-adjacent and tumor-blood pairs.

The sequenced sample consisted of peripheral blood. The rearrangement uses TRBV28 and TRBJ1-1; D gene uncertain. The TCR sequence derives from a woman aged 55-69 years with primary liver carcinoma and hepatitis B virus infection. The CDR3 loop reads CGSGRLNTEAFF. In DNA, the CDR3 is TGTGGTAGCGGACGGCTGAACACTGAAGCTTTCTTT.